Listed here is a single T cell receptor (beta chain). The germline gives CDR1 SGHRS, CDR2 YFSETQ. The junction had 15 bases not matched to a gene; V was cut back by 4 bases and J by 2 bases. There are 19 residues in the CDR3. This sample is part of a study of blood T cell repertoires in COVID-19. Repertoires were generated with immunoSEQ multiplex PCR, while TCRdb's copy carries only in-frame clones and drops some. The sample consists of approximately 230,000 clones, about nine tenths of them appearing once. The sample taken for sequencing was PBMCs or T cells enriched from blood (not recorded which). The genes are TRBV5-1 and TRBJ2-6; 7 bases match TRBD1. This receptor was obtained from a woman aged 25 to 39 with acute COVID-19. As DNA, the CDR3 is TGCGCCAGCAGCCAAAATGCTCGAGGGGGCTTGCCTGGGGCCAACGTCCTGACTTTC. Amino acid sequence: CASSQNARGGLPGANVLTF.